This TCR beta chain originates from a study of graft-versus-host responses after intestinal transplantation. Points on this clone: The antigen is unknown.

V was clipped by 3 bases and J by 3 bases; unmatched bases: 9. The CDR3 extends over 16 amino acids. Germline CDR1 reads MNHNS; CDR2 reads SASEGT. TCRdb's copy holds only in-frame clones and misses some; the assay was immunoSEQ multiplex PCR. Counted here are approximately 80,000 clones, about 89% occurring once; the ten biggest clones make up approximately 0.33%. Study results and caveats: The marrow of recipients harbored GvH clones, and ileum or blood showed some of them first.

The specimen was unstimulated CD4+ T cells sorted from spleen or lymph node cells, collected before intestinal transplant. The V call is TRBV6-1, the J call TRBJ2-5; TRBD2 aligns across 8 bases. This sequence originates from a human donor who received an intestinal transplant. The CDR3 loop is CASSEGVAGRKETQYF. In DNA, the CDR3 is TGTGCCAGCAGTGAGGGGGTAGCGGGACGGAAAGAGACCCAGTACTTC.